The 28 T cell receptor beta chains below come from one sample, sequenced in a study of blood T cell repertoires in COVID-19 (dated by TCRdb to the early 2020s). Libraries were constructed by the immunoSEQ multiplex PCR assay. TCRdb limited this immuneACCESS table to in-frame rearrangements with V and J called. A share of clones is missing; checked studies link under half to unresolved V genes, and the rest is unexplained. The table for this sample lists over 300,000 clones; roughly nine tenths of them were counted only once. Clones ranked in the top ten supply under 6.5% of the sample. The sequencing input was peripheral blood. These receptors came from a young man who had recovered from COVID-19.

This clone has just a few counts. V is TRBV5-1 and J is TRBJ2-1, with TRBD1 matching over 9 bases. Germline-derived CDR1 and CDR2 are SGHRS and YFSETQ. With V trimmed by 4 bases and J by 6 bases, 11 bases remained unmatched. The CDR3 runs to 16 residues. The CDR3 sequence: CASSGSGTGFSNEQFF. CDR3 DNA sequence: TGCGCCAGCAGCGGGTCCGGGACAGGGTTCAGCAATGAGCAGTTCTTC.

V and J are TRBV15 and TRBJ2-3; D is perhaps TRBD1 (6 bases). In germline, CDR1 is LNHNV, CDR2 YYDKDF (reference sequence). The germline V and J ends were trimmed by 0 bases and 4 bases, with 11 bases remaining between them. The CDR3 consists of 15 residues. CDR3 nucleotide sequence: TGTGCCACCAGCAGAGACAGGGGTTTGGCAGATACGCAGTATTTT. This codes for CATSRDRGLADTQYF.

The chain carries TRBV2 and TRBJ2-3; no clear D. V was pared by 2 bases and J by 0 bases, with 6 bases between. The CDR3 contains 14 residues. Looked up from germline, CDR1 is SNHLY and CDR2 is FYNNEI. CDR3 region: CASSESSSTDTQYF. CDR3 nucleotide sequence: TGTGCCAGCAGTGAATCATCCAGCACAGATACGCAGTATTTT.

The chain carries TRBV3-1 (or the pseudogene TRBV3-2) and TRBJ1-6; possibly TRBD1 for D (5 bases). Per the germline V gene, CDR1 is LGHDT and CDR2 is YNNKEL (reference sequence). V lost 1 base to trimming and J lost 10 bases, with 17 bases between them. This CDR3 contains 16 residues. CDR3 DNA: TGTGCCAGCAGCCAAGCCCTCGCGGGGGGAGGATCACCCCTCCACTTT. It encodes CASSQALAGGGSPLHF.

For this clone: Other DNA sequences in the same sample also yield this CDR3. The chain joins TRBV10-3 to TRBJ2-7; a possible D gene is TRBD2 (5 bases). Germline lookup yields CDR1 ENHRY and CDR2 SYGVKD. The CDR3 is 12 residues long. The V end was cut by 0 bases, the J end by 5 bases, with 5 bases between. The CDR3 region has the DNA TGTGCCATCAGTGAGTCCGGGGACGAGCAGTACTTC. It is translated as CAISESGDEQYF.

The chain combines TRBV6-1 with TRBJ2-1; D may be TRBD2 (6 bases). Germline V lookup: CDR1 MNHNS, CDR2 SASEGT. Trimming took 2 bases from V and 6 from J, leaving 14 bases between them. The CDR3 extends over 15 amino acids. In nucleotides, the CDR3 is TGTGCCAGCAGTGAATGGAGACTAGGGGTCAATGAGCAGTTCTTC. This translates into CASSEWRLGVNEQFF.

The J gene is TRBJ2-7, the V gene TRBV11-2; 8 bases fit TRBD1. The CDR3 runs to 15 residues. Germline V gene sequence: CDR1 SGHAT, CDR2 FQNNGV. V was clipped by 5 bases and J by 1 base; unmatched bases: 7. For the CDR3, the DNA is TGTGCCAGCAGCAAACCCGGGACAGGATCCTACGAGCAGTACTTC. Translating it yields CASSKPGTGSYEQYF.

The DNA for the CDR3 is TGTGCCAGCAGTAGGGACAGGGTCAATGAGCAGTTCTTC. This encodes CASSRDRVNEQFF. The V and J genes are TRBV2 and TRBJ2-1; TRBD1 agrees at 9 bases. Germline trimming cut 5 bases from V and 6 bases from J; bases unmatched to any gene: 2. Germline V CDR1 and CDR2: SNHLY, FYNNEI. The CDR3 is made up of 13 amino acids.

This chain uses TRBV7-9 with TRBJ1-2, with 7 bases aligning to TRBD1. With 6 bases clipped from V and 8 bases from J, the junction kept 6 bases outside the gene matches. Germline CDR1 reads SEHNR; CDR2 reads FQNEAQ (reference sequence). CDR3 length: 12 amino acids. The CDR3: CASSQGGPGYTF. The CDR3 coding sequence is TGTGCCAGCAGTCAGGGGGGTCCGGGCTACACCTTC. The whole variable domain, filled in from reference TRBV7-9 and TRBJ1-2, reads DTGVSQNPRHKITKRGQNVTFRCDPISEHNRLYWYRQTLGQGPEFLTYFQNEAQLEKSRLLSDRFSAERPKGSFSTLEIQRTEQGDSAMYLCASSQGGPGYTFGSGTRLTVV.

This clone was seen a handful of times. V and J are TRBV5-1 and TRBJ1-1, with a tentative D call TRBD1 (6 bases). This CDR3 comprises 16 residues. V lost 3 bases, J lost 0 bases, and 15 bases lay in between. Germline lookup yields CDR1 SGHRS and CDR2 YFSETQ. The CDR3 region has the DNA TGCGCCAGCAGCTGGAAGGGGGTCTTGATGAACACTGAAGCTTTCTTT. Translation gives CASSWKGVLMNTEAFF.

The chain links TRBV19 to TRBJ2-7; no clear D gene. The CDR3 extends over 14 amino acids. Trimming took off 5 bases at V and 1 base at J, with 12 bases between the two ends. Germline assignment: CDR1 LNHDA and CDR2 SQIVND (reference sequence). The CDR3 DNA reads TGTGCCAGTAGTCCCCGCCACGCGTCCTACGAGCAGTACTTC. The encoded protein is CASSPRHASYEQYF.

This clone has a single count. The CDR3 nucleotides read TGTGCCAGCAGCTCCCACGGGGTAGGGGATACGCAGTATTTT. Its protein product is CASSSHGVGDTQYF. This sequence joins TRBV13 and TRBJ2-3; D perhaps matches TRBD2 (5 bases). The CDR3 is made up of 14 amino acids. The V end lost 4 bases, the J end lost 6 bases, and 14 bases lay between the germline ends. The germline V gene encodes CDR1 PRHDT and CDR2 FYEKMQ (reference sequence).

This sequence joins TRBV3-1 (or the pseudogene TRBV3-2) and TRBJ2-1, with D tentatively TRBD1 (6 bases). The CDR3 covers 15 residues. V lost 5 bases and J 1 base, leaving 12 bases between the germline ends. CDR1 is LGHDT and CDR2 is YNNKEL in the germline V gene (reference sequence). In DNA form, the CDR3 reads TGTGCCAGCAGCTCGCGACAGGAGTCCTACAATGAGCAGTTCTTC. Translated: CASSSRQESYNEQFF.

The CDR3 DNA reads TGTGCCAGCAGTTGGGGGGGGGAGGGCGGCTACACCTTC. It codes for CASSWGGEGGYTF. The chain has TRBV6-5 and TRBJ1-2, with D possibly TRBD1 on 5 matching bases. The CDR3 extends over 13 amino acids. Trimming took 4 bases from V and 8 from J, leaving 14 bases between them. Germline loops: CDR1 MNHEY, CDR2 SVGAGI.

This chain connects TRBV3-1 (or the pseudogene TRBV3-2) to TRBJ1-1, with D possibly TRBD1 on 6 matching bases. Germline V lookup: CDR1 LGHDT, CDR2 YNNKEL (reference sequence). CDR3 length: 13 amino acids. Trimming stripped 2 bases from V and 5 bases from J, with 9 bases between. CDR3: CASSQRGLTEAFF. The DNA of the CDR3 is TGTGCCAGCAGCCAAAGGGGGTTGACTGAAGCTTTCTTT.

This chain joins TRBV5-1 and TRBJ2-4, with D possibly being TRBD1 (6 bases). V dropped 1 base and J dropped 8 bases, with 10 bases sitting between them. The CDR3 runs 13 residues. Germline V gene lookup returns CDR1 SGHRS and CDR2 YFSETQ. The CDR3 protein is CASSLLQGDIQYF. In nucleotides, the CDR3 is TGCGCCAGCAGCTTGCTACAGGGCGACATTCAGTACTTC.

The chain has TRBV18 and TRBJ1-1; unclear D gene. V shed 2 bases and J shed 7 bases, with 11 bases lying between them. Germline V CDR1 and CDR2: KGHSH, LQKENI. The CDR3 is 13 residues long. This CDR3 is CASSPRTTGEAFF. The CDR3 DNA reads as TGTGCCAGCTCACCAAGAACCACCGGTGAAGCTTTCTTT.

This chain links TRBV7-3 with TRBJ2-3; 10 nucleotides match TRBD2. J was trimmed by 9 bases and V by 1 base; bases with no gene match: 10. This CDR3 region has 16 residues. Germline CDR1 and CDR2: SGHTA and FQGTGA. The CDR3 DNA reads as TGTGCCAGCAGCTTAAATAGCGGGGGGACCTCAGGGACGCAGTATTTT. Protein: CASSLNSGGTSGTQYF. Based on the CDR3 plus reference TRBV7-3 and TRBJ2-3, the full variable domain is GAGVSQTPSNKVTEKGKYVELRCDPISGHTALYWYRQSLGQGPEFLIYFQGTGAADDSGLPNDRFFAVRPEGSVSTLKIQRTERGDSAVYLCASSLNSGGTSGTQYFGPGTRLTVL.

The chain couples TRBV30 to TRBJ1-5; TRBD1 matches at 7 bases. Germline lookup yields CDR1 GTSNPN and CDR2 SVGIG (reference sequence). V dropped 0 bases and J dropped 7; count of bases not matched to a gene: 6. This CDR3 is 14 amino acids long. The CDR3 sequence: CAWSVGQANQPQHF. CDR3 sequence (DNA): TGTGCCTGGAGTGTAGGACAGGCAAACCAGCCCCAGCATTTT.

J is TRBJ1-5 and V is TRBV7-8, with TRBD1 matching 8 bases. In germline, CDR1 is SGHVS, CDR2 FQNEAQ. The CDR3 length is 16 residues. After removal of 2 bases from V and 6 bases from J, the junction contained 9 bases not matched to a gene. CDR3 protein: CASSLSLDREGQPQHF. The CDR3 coding sequence is TGTGCCAGCAGCTTAAGTCTGGACAGGGAGGGTCAGCCCCAGCATTTT. Supplemented by reference TRBV7-8 and TRBJ1-5, the full variable domain reads GAGVSQSPRYKVAKRGQDVALRCDPISGHVSLFWYQQALGQGPEFLTYFQNEAQLDKSGLPSDRFFAERPEGSVSTLKIQRTQQEDSAVYLCASSLSLDREGQPQHFGDGTRLSIL.

The rearrangement links TRBV7-2 to TRBJ2-1; TRBD2 matches at 8 bases. The V gene's germline CDR1 is SGHTA and CDR2 FQGNSA. The CDR3 loop spans 15 amino acids. V dropped 1 base and J dropped 8; count of bases not matched to a gene: 7. The CDR3 spells CASSLVRGGRDEQFF. The CDR3 DNA sequence: TGTGCCAGCAGCTTAGTACGGGGGGGCCGGGATGAGCAGTTCTTC. Full variable domain (remainder filled in from reference TRBV7-2 and TRBJ2-1): GAGVSQSPSNKVTEKGKDVELRCDPISGHTALYWYRQSLGQGLEFLIYFQGNSAPDKSGLPSDRFSAERTGGSVSTLTIQRTQQEDSAVYLCASSLVRGGRDEQFFGPGTRLTVL.

The gene calls are TRBV19 and TRBJ1-1; no clear D gene. The CDR3 totals 14 residues. Germline V gene lookup returns CDR1 LNHDA and CDR2 SQIVND (reference sequence). V was pared by 5 bases and J by 8 bases, with 18 bases between. The CDR3 protein is CASSPLYDKKEAFF. As DNA, the CDR3 is TGTGCCAGTAGTCCGCTTTATGACAAGAAGGAAGCTTTCTTT.

The chain employs TRBV11-3 and TRBJ2-7; possibly TRBD2 for D (6 bases). CDR1 SGHNT and CDR2 YENEEA come from the germline V gene. The CDR3 runs to 15 residues. Trimming took off 2 bases at V and 5 bases at J, with 16 bases between the two ends. The CDR3 loop is CASSLRGGRSDEQYF. CDR3 nucleotides: TGTGCCAGCAGCTTAAGAGGAGGGAGGAGCGACGAGCAGTACTTC.

The chain has TRBV29-1 and TRBJ2-7; D is unclear. Deletions cut 4 bases from V and 1 base from J, with 8 bases between. This CDR3 comprises 12 residues. Per germline, CDR1 SQVTM and CDR2 ANQGSEA. The CDR3 reads CSVGESSYEQYF. CDR3 sequence (DNA): TGCAGCGTTGGAGAATCATCCTACGAGCAGTACTTC.

V is TRBV25-1 and J is TRBJ2-7; 8 bases fit TRBD1. The CDR3 spans 13 residues. Germline V gives CDR1 MGHDK, CDR2 SYGVNS. The V segment lost 4 bases and the J segment 5 bases; nucleotides outside the gene matches: 4. The CDR3 loop is CASSGADRDEQYF. In nucleotides, the CDR3 is TGTGCCAGCAGTGGTGCGGACAGGGACGAGCAGTACTTC.

The chain has TRBV2 and TRBJ2-3; 8 bases line up with TRBD2. Germline lookup yields CDR1 SNHLY and CDR2 FYNNEI. The CDR3 sequence is 15 residues long. The CDR3 is CALGRGTSRTDTQYF. In nucleotides, the CDR3 is TGTGCTCTCGGCCGGGGGACTAGTCGCACAGATACGCAGTATTTT.

The chain is built from TRBV13 and TRBJ2-3, with TRBD2 matching over 11 bases. The CDR3 contains 17 residues. CDR1 is PRHDT and CDR2 is FYEKMQ in the germline V gene (reference sequence). Trimming took 4 bases from V and 2 from J; bases not matched to a gene: 8. CDR3 sequence reads: CASSSAGTSGTTDTQYF. For the CDR3, the DNA is TGTGCCAGCAGCTCCGCCGGGACTAGCGGTACCACAGATACGCAGTATTTT. The full variable domain, completed using reference TRBV13 and TRBJ2-3, is AAGVIQSPRHLIKEKRETATLKCYPIPRHDTVYWYQQGPGQDPQFLISFYEKMQSDKGSIPDRFSAQQFSDYHSELNMSSLELGDSALYFCASSSAGTSGTTDTQYFGPGTRLTVL.

The chain links TRBV19 to TRBJ2-4; TRBD1 agrees at 10 bases. V trimming: 10 bases; J trimming: 7 bases; junction bases outside the gene matches: 10. Germline lookup yields CDR1 LNHDA and CDR2 SQIVND (reference sequence). The CDR3 contains 14 residues. The CDR3 DNA is TGTGCCACCTGGGAGGGACAGGGGTCGAACATTCAGTACTTC. Translation gives CATWEGQGSNIQYF.